These 30 T cell receptor beta chains were sequenced from one sample in a study of blood T cell repertoires in COVID-19 (TCRdb year 2020). Library preparation employed the immunoSEQ multiplex PCR assay. This is the immuneACCESS table as TCRdb keeps it, with only in-frame sequences that have V and J called. A part of the clones is gone; compared with another copy, unresolved V genes explain less than half, and the rest is unexplained. The table for this sample lists 250,000 to 300,000 clones; about nine tenths of them were counted only once. Of the sample, less than 2% is held by the ten largest clones. Material for sequencing was PBMCs or T cells enriched from blood (not recorded which). These receptors were taken from a middle-aged woman who had recovered from COVID-19.

The rearrangement joins TRBV12-5 to TRBJ1-4; 8 bases line up with TRBD1. Germline CDR1 is LGHNT and CDR2 is FRNRAP. CDR3 size: 16 residues. Trimming removed 3 bases from V and 10 bases from J; junction bases left unmatched: 13. The DNA of the CDR3 is TGTGCTAGTGGTTTCTCAATTGGACAGGGTATAGGAAAACTGTTTTTT. Encoded protein: CASGFSIGQGIGKLFF.

This clone was counted once. The J gene is TRBJ1-1, the V gene TRBV5-1; 9 bases are a match to TRBD1. In germline, CDR1 is SGHRS, CDR2 YFSETQ. The CDR3 consists of 15 residues. Unmatched junction bases numbered 10, after V lost 4 bases and J lost 6 bases. The CDR3 coding sequence is TGCGCCAGCAGCCTCTCCGGGACAGGGTTCCCTGAAGCTTTCTTT. The encoded protein is CASSLSGTGFPEAFF.

The genes are TRBV27 and TRBJ1-5, with a weak D call TRBD1 (5 bases). CDR3 length equals 13 residues. Trimming shortened V by 3 bases and J by 4 bases, and 7 bases separated the two germline ends. Germline loops: CDR1 MNHEY, CDR2 SMNVEV (reference sequence). The chain's CDR3 is CASSFTGNQPQHF. For the CDR3, the DNA is TGTGCCAGCAGTTTTACAGGTAATCAGCCCCAGCATTTT.

The V gene is TRBV7-6, the J gene TRBJ2-1; possibly TRBD2 for D (5 bases). V dropped 2 bases and J dropped 0 bases, with 14 bases sitting between them. The CDR3 length is 17 residues. Germline V gives CDR1 SGHVS, CDR2 FNYEAQ. The CDR3 reads CASSLSNPGSSYNEQFF. In nucleotides, the CDR3 is TGTGCCAGCAGCTTAAGTAATCCGGGGAGCTCCTACAATGAGCAGTTCTTC.

The rearrangement links TRBV9 to TRBJ1-3, with 7 bases aligning to TRBD1. CDR1 SGDLS and CDR2 YYNGEE come from the germline V gene. The CDR3 covers 17 residues. The V segment lost 0 bases and the J segment 0 bases; nucleotides outside the gene matches: 6. The CDR3 spells CASSVEGRGYSGNTIYF. The CDR3 nucleotides read TGTGCCAGCAGCGTAGAGGGCAGGGGGTACTCTGGAAACACCATATATTTT.

This chain uses TRBV6-5 with TRBJ1-6; 9 bases align to TRBD1. The V gene's germline CDR1 is MNHEY and CDR2 SVGAGI. The length of the CDR3 is 15 residues. V gave up 3 bases and J gave up 7 bases; unmatched junction bases: 4. CDR3 coding DNA: TGTGCCAGCAGTTATACCGGGACAGGGAATTCACCCCTCCACTTT. Protein: CASSYTGTGNSPLHF.

The chain joins TRBV12-5 to TRBJ1-4; D is undetermined. V gave up 1 base and J gave up 4 bases, with 13 bases separating them. Germline V lookup: CDR1 LGHNT, CDR2 FRNRAP. This CDR3 spans 16 amino acids. In nucleotides, the CDR3 is TGTGCTAGTGGTTTGGCCGCAGTTCGAGGTAATGAAAAACTGTTTTTT. It encodes CASGLAAVRGNEKLFF.

The chain joins TRBV2 to TRBJ2-7; 7 nucleotides line up with TRBD1. Trimming cost V 8 bases and J 4 bases; bases outside gene matches: 5. CDR1 SNHLY and CDR2 FYNNEI come from the germline V gene. The length of the CDR3 is 12 residues. The CDR3 DNA reads as TGTGCCAGCGGGACAGATCCATACGAGCAGTACTTC. Its protein product is CASGTDPYEQYF.

This clone was found once. The chain combines TRBV3-1 (or the pseudogene TRBV3-2) with TRBJ1-2; 7 bases fit TRBD1. The CDR3 loop spans 12 amino acids. V lost 4 bases and J lost 5; bases outside the gene matches: 1. The germline V gene encodes CDR1 LGHDT and CDR2 YNNKEL (reference sequence). Here the CDR3 DNA reads TGTGCCAGCAGCCCACAGGGGTATGGCTACACCTTC. Its translation: CASSPQGYGYTF.

Here the CDR3 DNA reads TGTGCCAGTAGTAATGGAGGGATCCAAGATACGCAGTATTTT. This encodes CASSNGGIQDTQYF. V gene TRBV19 combines with J gene TRBJ2-3, with a weak D call TRBD2 (6 bases). This CDR3 is built from 14 residues. Germline CDR1 and CDR2: LNHDA and SQIVND (reference sequence). The V end lost 4 bases, the J end lost 5 bases, and 13 bases lay between the germline ends.

The V and J genes are TRBV10-1 and TRBJ2-7; D is undetermined. V was trimmed by 4 bases and J by 2 bases, leaving 12 bases between them. CDR1 is WNHNN, CDR2 SYGVQD, per germline (reference sequence). The CDR3 covers 14 residues. Here the CDR3 DNA reads TGCGCCAGCAGTGCTCAGCGTCGTACCTACGAGCAGTACTTC. Its translation: CASSAQRRTYEQYF.

This clone was observed a few times. Other nucleotide sequences in the sample specify the same CDR3. V and J are TRBV7-3 and TRBJ1-1; D gene unclear. V was trimmed by 2 bases and J by 1 base, leaving 5 bases between them. CDR1 and CDR2 (germline): SGHTA, FQGTGA. This CDR3 is 13 amino acids long. The CDR3 is CASSLSWNTEAFF. The DNA for the CDR3 is TGTGCCAGCAGCTTATCCTGGAACACTGAAGCTTTCTTT.

The table lists this clone with a count of one. In the same sample, other DNA sequences code for this CDR3. The chain combines TRBV7-9 with TRBJ1-1; TRBD1 matches 7 bases. The CDR3 loop spans 14 amino acids. Germline V gene sequence: CDR1 SEHNR, CDR2 FQNEAQ (reference sequence). Trimming took 1 base from V and 3 from J; bases not matched to a gene: 2. CDR3 in DNA: TGTGCCAGCAGCTTAGAGGGGGCTTACACTGAAGCTTTCTTT. Its protein product is CASSLEGAYTEAFF.

This chain joins TRBV28 and TRBJ2-7; 12 positions match TRBD2. CDR3 length: 15 residues. With V trimmed by 5 bases and J by 2 bases, 4 bases remained unmatched. The germline V gene has CDR1 MDHEN and CDR2 SYDVKM. Here the CDR3 DNA reads TGTGCCAGCAGTAACCGACTAGCGGGAGCCTACGAGCAGTACTTC. Translating gives CASSNRLAGAYEQYF. The full variable domain, with the rest looked up from reference TRBV28 and TRBJ2-7, is DVKVTQSSRYLVKRTGEKVFLECVQDMDHENMFWYRQDPGLGLRLIYFSYDVKMKEKGDIPEGYSVSREKKERFSLILESASTNQTSMYLCASSNRLAGAYEQYFGPGTRLTVT.

The rearrangement links TRBV4-2 to TRBJ1-2, with TRBD1 matching over 7 bases. Trimming removed 0 bases from V and 8 bases from J; junction bases left unmatched: 9. Germline CDR1 LGHNA, CDR2 YNFKEQ. This CDR3 has 15 amino acids. In DNA, the CDR3 is TGTGCCAGCAGCCAAGATGACAGGGAAGGGTACGGCTACACCTTC. Its translation is CASSQDDREGYGYTF.

As for this clone: Other DNA sequences of this sample code for an identical CDR3. The rearrangement uses TRBV9 and TRBJ1-3, with TRBD1 as a possible D gene (5 bases). Germline CDR1 reads SGDLS; CDR2 reads YYNGEE. This CDR3 comprises 16 residues. The V gene lost 0 bases and the J gene lost 0 bases, with 10 bases spanning the gap. CDR3 DNA: TGTGCCAGCAGCGTAGCCGGGGGGTTCTCTGGAAACACCATATATTTT. Protein product: CASSVAGGFSGNTIYF.

The V gene is TRBV5-8, the J gene TRBJ1-1, with 9 bases aligning to TRBD1. CDR3 length: 15 residues. Germline CDR1 is SGHTS and CDR2 is YDEGEE. V shed 4 bases and J 4 bases; nucleotides not matched to a gene: 8. The CDR3: CASSPGQGTGTEAFF. DNA for the CDR3: TGTGCCAGCAGCCCGGGACAGGGTACGGGCACTGAAGCTTTCTTT.

The CDR3 DNA reads as TGTGCCAGCAGTTCGACAGTATCGGCCACCGGGGAGCTGTTTTTT. Its translation is CASSSTVSATGELFF. The chain carries TRBV7-6 and TRBJ2-2, with a tentative D call TRBD1 (5 bases). Trimming left V 6 bases short and J 4 bases short, with 15 bases between. CDR3 size: 15 residues. The germline V gene has CDR1 SGHVS and CDR2 FNYEAQ. The full variable domain, rest sourced from reference TRBV7-6 and TRBJ2-2, is GAGVSQSPRYKVTKRGQDVALRCDPISGHVSLYWYRQALGQGPEFLTYFNYEAQQDKSGLPNDRFSAERPEGSISTLTIQRTEQRDSAMYRCASSSTVSATGELFFGEGSRLTVL.

The chain employs TRBV5-1 and TRBJ1-2; weak D call: TRBD1 (6 bases). V lost 4 bases, J lost 4 bases, and 17 bases lay in between. The CDR3 has 15 residues. In germline, CDR1 is SGHRS, CDR2 YFSETQ. The DNA of the CDR3 is TGCGCCAGCAGCCCGTACCGACAGGACGCCTATGGCTACACCTTC. Residues: CASSPYRQDAYGYTF.

The chain recombines TRBV12-3 or TRBV12-4 with TRBJ1-2; D unresolved. The CDR3 consists of 12 residues. Trimming stripped 5 bases from V and 5 bases from J, with 9 bases between. This CDR3 is CASSRPLYGYTF. In nucleotides, the CDR3 is TGTGCCAGCAGTCGTCCACTGTATGGCTACACCTTC.

This clone was recorded once. V and J are TRBV5-1 and TRBJ1-1; weak D call: TRBD1 (6 bases). CDR3 size: 16 residues. In germline, CDR1 is SGHRS, CDR2 YFSETQ. V dropped 3 bases and J dropped 3 bases, with 18 bases sitting between them. The CDR3 loop reads CASSSYPRGAYTEAFF. The CDR3 region has the DNA TGCGCCAGCAGCTCGTACCCTCGGGGGGCGTACACTGAAGCTTTCTTT.

This chain links TRBV7-3 with TRBJ2-2, with 7 bases identical to TRBD1. The J segment lost 2 bases and the V segment lost 4 bases, leaving 1 base of the junction unmatched. This CDR3 spans 14 amino acids. Germline CDR1 reads SGHTA; CDR2 reads FQGTGA. The CDR3 is CASSSGGNTGELFF. The CDR3 region has the DNA TGTGCCAGCAGCTCAGGGGGAAACACCGGGGAGCTGTTTTTT.

This clone was detected only once. V usage is TRBV2 and J usage is TRBJ2-2; possibly TRBD1 for D (6 bases). The germline gives CDR1 SNHLY, CDR2 FYNNEI. The ends were cut back, 4 bases at V and 1 base at J, with 10 bases in the middle. There are 15 residues in the CDR3. The CDR3 DNA is TGTGCCAGCAGTGCCCCGACAGGGAACACCGGGGAGCTGTTTTTT. It yields the protein CASSAPTGNTGELFF.

This chain connects TRBV30 to TRBJ2-1; 9 bases map to TRBD1. CDR1 is GTSNPN, CDR2 SVGIG, per germline (reference sequence). J was trimmed by 10 bases and V by 2 bases; bases with no gene match: 6. CDR3 length: 13 residues. The CDR3 is CAWSTGQGGEQFF. For the CDR3, the DNA is TGTGCCTGGAGTACGGGACAGGGCGGCGAGCAGTTCTTC.

Notes on this clone: Other DNA sequences in this specimen translate into the identical CDR3. The chain recombines TRBV18 with TRBJ1-4; tentative D call: TRBD1 (6 bases). Germline V gene sequence: CDR1 KGHSH, CDR2 LQKENI. The CDR3 is 14 amino acids. V was pared by 5 bases and J by 2 bases, with 9 bases between. CDR3 coding DNA: TGTGCCAGCTCAACAGGGTTCACTAATGAAAAACTGTTTTTT. Protein product: CASSTGFTNEKLFF.

The table lists this clone with a count of one. The chain is built from TRBV2 and TRBJ1-5; D is undetermined. The V gene lost 4 bases and the J gene lost 0 bases, with 16 bases spanning the gap. The germline gives CDR1 SNHLY, CDR2 FYNNEI. This CDR3 region has 17 residues. CDR3 sequence (DNA): TGTGCCAGCAGTGTAAAACCGGCACAGTATAGCAATCAGCCCCAGCATTTT. This encodes CASSVKPAQYSNQPQHF.

This clone was counted a few times. The rearrangement links TRBV3-1 (or the pseudogene TRBV3-2) to TRBJ2-2; D is perhaps TRBD1 (6 bases). The CDR3 extends over 13 amino acids. Germline V gene sequence: CDR1 LGHDT, CDR2 YNNKEL (reference sequence). Trimming pared 3 bases from V and 7 bases from J, leaving 9 bases between. This chain's CDR3 is CASSQTRGGELFF. CDR3 bases: TGTGCCAGCAGCCAGACCAGGGGCGGGGAGCTGTTTTTT.

In nucleotides, the CDR3 is TGTGCCAGCAGCCTACAGCCGTTCTCTGGAAACACCATATATTTT. Translated, it gives CASSLQPFSGNTIYF. The rearrangement uses TRBV7-2 and TRBJ1-3, with no clear D. Germline V CDR1 and CDR2: SGHTA, FQGNSA. This CDR3 comprises 15 residues. V lost 5 bases to trimming and J lost 0 bases, with 11 bases between them.

This clone was detected only once. The genes are TRBV6-1 and TRBJ2-2; TRBD1 aligns across 8 bases. Per the germline V gene, CDR1 is MNHNS and CDR2 is SASEGT. Losses at the gene ends were 4 bases for V and 6 bases for J; bases not matched to a gene: 10. CDR3 length: 16 residues. The CDR3 region is CASSGRPGGDPGELFF. CDR3 nucleotide sequence: TGTGCCAGCAGTGGTCGGCCAGGGGGCGATCCCGGGGAGCTGTTTTTT.

The chain is built from TRBV5-1 and TRBJ1-1, with TRBD1 matching 7 bases. The CDR3 contains 16 residues. With 4 bases clipped from V and 5 bases from J, the junction kept 14 bases outside the gene matches. Germline CDR1 is SGHRS and CDR2 is YFSETQ. CDR3 sequence (DNA): TGCGCCAGCAGCCCCGAGGGGACAGCCTCGGGGACTGAAGCTTTCTTT. It is translated as CASSPEGTASGTEAFF. Full variable domain (outside the CDR3, taken from reference TRBV5-1 and TRBJ1-1): KAGVTQTPRYLIKTRGQQVTLSCSPISGHRSVSWYQQTPGQGLQFLFEYFSETQRNKGNFPGRFSGRQFSNSRSEMNVSTLELGDSALYLCASSPEGTASGTEAFFGQGTRLTVV.